The T cell receptor beta chain under discussion was sequenced for a study of regulatory T cells in long-lasting Graves disease. Whole-study context: New Graves' disease cases had less than 3 months of antithyroid drugs.

Arm-PCR of CDR3 regions with iRepertoire HTBI primers generated TCR beta libraries. TCRdb independently ran MiXCR on the multiplex PCR reads; one entry per CDR3 protein. The sample carries some 320,000 distinct CDR3 sequences, more than 15% recorded once. Time point denoted: newly diagnosed GD, antithyroid drugs for less than 3 months. PBMC-derived RNA was used for the TCR library. The material sequenced was peripheral blood mononuclear cells (PBMCs), taken at new diagnosis, from a patient treated with antithyroid drugs. This clonotype was sampled from a female donor with Graves disease.

DNA of the CDR3: TGTGCCTGGCTGTCCGGCCTCACAGATACGCAGTATTTT. Its protein product is CAWLSGLTDTQYF. V is TRBV30 and J is TRBJ2-3; D is undetermined. V lost 5 bases and J lost 2, with 11 bases in between. The CDR3 totals 13 residues. Germline CDR1 is GTSNPN and CDR2 is SVGIG (reference sequence). Variable domain in full (rest from reference TRBV30 and TRBJ2-3): SQTIHQWPATLVQPVGSPLSLECTVEGTSNPNLYWYRQAAGRGLQLLFYSVGIGQISSEVPQNLSASRPQDRQFILSSKKLLLSDSGFYLCAWLSGLTDTQYFGPGTRLTVL.